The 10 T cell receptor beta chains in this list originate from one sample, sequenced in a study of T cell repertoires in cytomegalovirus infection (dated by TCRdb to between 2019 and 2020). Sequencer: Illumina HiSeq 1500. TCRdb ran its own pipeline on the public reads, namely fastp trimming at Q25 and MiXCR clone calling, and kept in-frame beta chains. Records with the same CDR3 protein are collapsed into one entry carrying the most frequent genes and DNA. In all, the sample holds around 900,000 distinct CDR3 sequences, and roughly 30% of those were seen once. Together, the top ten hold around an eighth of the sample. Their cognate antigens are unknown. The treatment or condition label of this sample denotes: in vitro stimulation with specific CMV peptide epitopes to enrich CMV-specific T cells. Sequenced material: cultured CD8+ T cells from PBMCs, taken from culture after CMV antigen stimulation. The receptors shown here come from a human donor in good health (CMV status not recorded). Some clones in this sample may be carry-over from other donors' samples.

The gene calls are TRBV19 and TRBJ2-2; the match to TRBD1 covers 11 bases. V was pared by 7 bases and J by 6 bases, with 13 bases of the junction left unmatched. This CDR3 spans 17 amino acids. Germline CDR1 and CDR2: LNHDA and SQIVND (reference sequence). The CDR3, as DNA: TGTGCCAGTACCCCGGACAGGGGGCCTACTAACTCCGGGGAGCTGTTTTTT. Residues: CASTPDRGPTNSGELFF. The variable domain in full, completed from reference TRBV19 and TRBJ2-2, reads DGGITQSPKYLFRKEGQNVTLSCEQNLNHDAMYWYRQDPGQGLRLIYYSQIVNDFQKGDIAEGYSVSREKKESFPLTVTSAQKNPTAFYLCASTPDRGPTNSGELFFGEGSRLTVL.

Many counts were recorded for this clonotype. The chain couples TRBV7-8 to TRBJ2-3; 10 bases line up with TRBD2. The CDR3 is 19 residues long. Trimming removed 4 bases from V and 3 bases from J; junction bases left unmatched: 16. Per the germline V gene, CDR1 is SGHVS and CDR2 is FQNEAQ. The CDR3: CASSYDSMLAGAKTDTQYF. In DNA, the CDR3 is TGTGCCAGCAGCTATGACAGCATGCTAGCGGGGGCTAAAACAGATACGCAGTATTTT. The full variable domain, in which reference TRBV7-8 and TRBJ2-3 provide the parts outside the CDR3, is GAGVSQSPRYKVAKRGQDVALRCDPISGHVSLFWYQQALGQGPEFLTYFQNEAQLDKSGLPSDRFFAERPEGSVSTLKIQRTQQEDSAVYLCASSYDSMLAGAKTDTQYFGPGTRLTVL.

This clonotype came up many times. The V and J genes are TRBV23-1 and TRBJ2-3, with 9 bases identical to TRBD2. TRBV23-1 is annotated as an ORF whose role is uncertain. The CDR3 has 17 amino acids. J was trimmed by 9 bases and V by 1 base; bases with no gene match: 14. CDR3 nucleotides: TGCGCCAGCAGTCAATACAGAGTAGCGGGGGCTCTGGGAACGCAGTATTTT. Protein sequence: CASSQYRVAGALGTQYF.

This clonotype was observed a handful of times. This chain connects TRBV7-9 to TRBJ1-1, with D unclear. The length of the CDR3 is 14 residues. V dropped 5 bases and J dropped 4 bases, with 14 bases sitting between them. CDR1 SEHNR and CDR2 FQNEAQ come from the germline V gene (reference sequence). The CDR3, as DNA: TGTGCCAGCAGCCTCGGGTGGGATTTCACTGAAGCTTTCTTT. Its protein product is CASSLGWDFTEAFF. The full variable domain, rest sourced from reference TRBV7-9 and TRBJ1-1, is DTGVSQNPRHKITKRGQNVTFRCDPISEHNRLYWYRQTLGQGPEFLTYFQNEAQLEKSRLLSDRFSAERPKGSFSTLEIQRTEQGDSAMYLCASSLGWDFTEAFFGQGTRLTVV.

The CDR3 region is CASSPRWGRTIEKLFF. CDR3 sequence (DNA): TGTGCCAGCAGTCCCCGGTGGGGCAGAACAATTGAAAAACTGTTTTTT. The chain employs TRBV27 and TRBJ1-4, with D tentatively TRBD1 (5 bases). The germline gives CDR1 MNHEY, CDR2 SMNVEV (reference sequence). The CDR3 extends over 16 amino acids. Trimming took off 5 bases at V and 7 bases at J, with 20 bases between the two ends.

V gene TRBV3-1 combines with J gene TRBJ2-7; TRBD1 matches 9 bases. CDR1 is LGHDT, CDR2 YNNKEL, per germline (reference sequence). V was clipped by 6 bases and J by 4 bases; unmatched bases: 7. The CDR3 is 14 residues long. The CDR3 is CASSAGTGWYEQYF. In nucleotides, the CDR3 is TGTGCCAGCAGTGCCGGGACAGGGTGGTACGAGCAGTACTTC.

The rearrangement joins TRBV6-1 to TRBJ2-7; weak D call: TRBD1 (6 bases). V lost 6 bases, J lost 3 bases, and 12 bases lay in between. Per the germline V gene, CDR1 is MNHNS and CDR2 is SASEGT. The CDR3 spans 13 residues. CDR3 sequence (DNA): TGTGCCAGCAGGCAGGGGATGGTCTACGAGCAGTACTTC. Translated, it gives CASRQGMVYEQYF.

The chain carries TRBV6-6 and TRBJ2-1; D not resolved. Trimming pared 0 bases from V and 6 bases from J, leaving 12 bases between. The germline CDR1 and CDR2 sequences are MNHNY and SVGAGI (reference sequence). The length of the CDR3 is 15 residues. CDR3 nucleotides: TGTGCCAGCAGTTACTCGGGAACCCCCCTCAATGAGCAGTTCTTC. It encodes CASSYSGTPLNEQFF.

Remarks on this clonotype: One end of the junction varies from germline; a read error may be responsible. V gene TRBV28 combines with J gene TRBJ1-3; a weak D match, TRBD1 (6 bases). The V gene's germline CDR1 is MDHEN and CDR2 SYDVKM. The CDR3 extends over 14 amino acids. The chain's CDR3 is CASSTGLSGNTICF. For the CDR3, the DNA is TGTGCCAGCAGCACAGGGCTCTCTGGAAACACCATATGTTTT.

CDR3 amino acids: CASSIEGVGGYTF. CDR3 in DNA: TGTGCCAGTAGTATCGAAGGCGTGGGGGGCTACACCTTC. The chain employs TRBV19 and TRBJ1-2; D gene ambiguous. This CDR3 is built from 13 residues. Deletions cut 3 bases from V and 8 bases from J, with 13 bases between. CDR1 is LNHDA, CDR2 SQIVND, per germline (reference sequence).